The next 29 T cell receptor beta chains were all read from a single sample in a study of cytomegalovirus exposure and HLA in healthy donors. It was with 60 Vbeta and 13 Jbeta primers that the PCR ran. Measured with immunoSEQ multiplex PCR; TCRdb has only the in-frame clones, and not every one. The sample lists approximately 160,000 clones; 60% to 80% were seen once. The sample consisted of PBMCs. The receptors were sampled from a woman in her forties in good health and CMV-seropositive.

The CDR3 protein is CASSDSRDRGPEAFF. CDR3 DNA sequence: TGTGCCAGCAGTGATTCAAGAGACAGGGGGCCCGAAGCTTTCTTT. The rearrangement joins TRBV2 to TRBJ1-1; 10 positions agree with TRBD1. The CDR3 extends over 15 amino acids. Germline CDR1 SNHLY, CDR2 FYNNEI. Trimming cost V 3 bases and J 8 bases; bases outside gene matches: 9.

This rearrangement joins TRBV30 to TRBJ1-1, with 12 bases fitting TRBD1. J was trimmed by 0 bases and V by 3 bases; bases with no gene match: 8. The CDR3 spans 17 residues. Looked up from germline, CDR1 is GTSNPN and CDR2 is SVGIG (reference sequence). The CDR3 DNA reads TGTGCCTGGAGGGGGGGACAGGGGGCACGTATGAACACTGAAGCTTTCTTT. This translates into CAWRGGQGARMNTEAFF.

The CDR3 loop is CASSRLPQISSGNTIYF. The CDR3 nucleotides read TGCGCCAGCAGCCGCCTCCCTCAGATAAGCTCTGGAAACACCATATATTTT. The rearrangement joins TRBV4-1 to TRBJ1-3; D is undetermined. This CDR3 contains 17 residues. The germline V and J ends were trimmed by 4 bases and 0 bases, with 16 bases remaining between them. Germline V gives CDR1 MGHRA, CDR2 YSYEKL.

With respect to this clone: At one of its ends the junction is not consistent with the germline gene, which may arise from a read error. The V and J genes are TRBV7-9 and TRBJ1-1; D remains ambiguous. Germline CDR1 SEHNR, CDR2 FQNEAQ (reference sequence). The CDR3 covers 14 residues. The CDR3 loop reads CSSSPSPGNTEAFF. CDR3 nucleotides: TGTTCCAGCAGCCCCTCGCCAGGGAACACTGAAGCTTTCTTT.

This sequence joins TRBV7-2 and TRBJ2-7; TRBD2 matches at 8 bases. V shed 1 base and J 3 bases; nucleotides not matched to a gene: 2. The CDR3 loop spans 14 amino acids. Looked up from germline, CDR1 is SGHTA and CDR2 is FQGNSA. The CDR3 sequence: CASSLVAGSYEQYF. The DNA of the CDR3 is TGTGCCAGCAGCTTAGTAGCGGGGAGCTACGAGCAGTACTTC.

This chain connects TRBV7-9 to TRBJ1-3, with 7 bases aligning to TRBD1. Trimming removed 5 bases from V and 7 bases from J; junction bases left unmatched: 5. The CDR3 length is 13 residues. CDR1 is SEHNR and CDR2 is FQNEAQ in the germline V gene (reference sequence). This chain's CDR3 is CASSKTGINTIYF. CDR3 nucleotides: TGTGCCAGCAGCAAGACAGGGATTAACACCATATATTTT.

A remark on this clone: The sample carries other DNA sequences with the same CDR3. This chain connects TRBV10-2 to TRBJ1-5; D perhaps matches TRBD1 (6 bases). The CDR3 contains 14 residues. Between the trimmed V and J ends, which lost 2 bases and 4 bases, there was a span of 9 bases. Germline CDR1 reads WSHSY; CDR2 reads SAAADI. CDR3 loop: CASSEGGANQPQHF. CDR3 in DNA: TGCGCCAGCAGTGAGGGGGGCGCGAATCAGCCCCAGCATTTT.

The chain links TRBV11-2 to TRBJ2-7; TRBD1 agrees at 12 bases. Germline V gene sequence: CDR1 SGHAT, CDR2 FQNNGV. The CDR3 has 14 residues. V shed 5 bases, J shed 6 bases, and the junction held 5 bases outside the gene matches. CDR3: CASSRGQGAREQYF. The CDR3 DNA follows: TGTGCCAGCAGCCGGGGACAGGGGGCTCGCGAGCAGTACTTC.

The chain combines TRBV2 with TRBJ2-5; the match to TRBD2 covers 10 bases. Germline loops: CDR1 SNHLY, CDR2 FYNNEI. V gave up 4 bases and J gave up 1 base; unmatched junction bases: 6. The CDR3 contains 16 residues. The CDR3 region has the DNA TGTGCCAGCAGTGTGGGGCTAGCGGGGGTCCAAGAGACCCAGTACTTC. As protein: CASSVGLAGVQETQYF.

CDR3 residues: CASSPRQGASTDTQYF. In nucleotides, the CDR3 is TGTGCCAGCAGCCCAAGACAGGGGGCGAGCACAGATACGCAGTATTTT. V gene TRBV9 combines with J gene TRBJ2-3; 10 bases are shared with TRBD1. J lost 0 bases, V lost 4 bases, and 5 bases had no gene match. CDR1 SGDLS and CDR2 YYNGEE come from the germline V gene. The CDR3 totals 16 residues.

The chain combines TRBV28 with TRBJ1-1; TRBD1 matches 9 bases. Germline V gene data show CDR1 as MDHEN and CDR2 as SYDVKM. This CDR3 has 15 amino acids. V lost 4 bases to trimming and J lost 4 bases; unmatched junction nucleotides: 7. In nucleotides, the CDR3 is TGTGCCAGCAGTTCGACGACAGGGGGTGTCACTGAAGCTTTCTTT. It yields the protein CASSSTTGGVTEAFF.

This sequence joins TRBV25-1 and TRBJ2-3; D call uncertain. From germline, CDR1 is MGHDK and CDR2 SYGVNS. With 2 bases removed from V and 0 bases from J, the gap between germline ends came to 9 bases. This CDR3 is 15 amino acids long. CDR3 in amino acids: CASSELGRSTDTQYF. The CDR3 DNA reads TGTGCCAGCAGTGAACTCGGCAGGAGCACAGATACGCAGTATTTT.

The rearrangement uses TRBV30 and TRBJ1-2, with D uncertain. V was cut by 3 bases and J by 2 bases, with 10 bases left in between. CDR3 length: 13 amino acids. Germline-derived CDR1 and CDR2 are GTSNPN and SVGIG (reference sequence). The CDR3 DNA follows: TGTGCCTGGAGCTGGGGAGGGAACTATGGCTACACCTTC. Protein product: CAWSWGGNYGYTF. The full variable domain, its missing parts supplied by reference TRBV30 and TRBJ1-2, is SQTIHQWPATLVQPVGSPLSLECTVEGTSNPNLYWYRQAAGRGLQLLFYSVGIGQISSEVPQNLSASRPQDRQFILSSKKLLLSDSGFYLCAWSWGGNYGYTFGSGTRLTVV.

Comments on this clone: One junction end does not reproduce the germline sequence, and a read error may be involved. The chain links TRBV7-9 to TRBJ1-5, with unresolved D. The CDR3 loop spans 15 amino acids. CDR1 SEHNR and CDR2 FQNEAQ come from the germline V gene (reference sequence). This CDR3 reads CSSSLAGSYNQPQHF. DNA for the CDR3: TGTTCCAGCAGCTTAGCGGGCAGCTACAATCAGCCCCAGCATTTT. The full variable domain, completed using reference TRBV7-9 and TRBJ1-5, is DTGVSQNPRHKITKRGQNVTFRCDPISEHNRLYWYRQTLGQGPEFLTYFQNEAQLEKSRLLSDRFSAERPKGSFSTLEIQRTEQGDSAMYLCSSSLAGSYNQPQHFGDGTRLSIL.

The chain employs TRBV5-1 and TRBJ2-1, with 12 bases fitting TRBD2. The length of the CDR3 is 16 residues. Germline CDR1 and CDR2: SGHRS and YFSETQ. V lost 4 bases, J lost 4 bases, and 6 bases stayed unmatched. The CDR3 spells CASSPASGGVYNEQFF. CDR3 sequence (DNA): TGCGCCAGCAGCCCGGCTAGCGGGGGGGTATACAATGAGCAGTTCTTC.

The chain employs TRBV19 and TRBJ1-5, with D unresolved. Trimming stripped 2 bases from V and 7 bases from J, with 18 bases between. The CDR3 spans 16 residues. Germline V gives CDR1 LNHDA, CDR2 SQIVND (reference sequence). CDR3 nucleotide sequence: TGTGCCAGTAGTATATCCGGTGTCGGGCGAGGGCAGCCCCAGCATTTT. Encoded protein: CASSISGVGRGQPQHF.

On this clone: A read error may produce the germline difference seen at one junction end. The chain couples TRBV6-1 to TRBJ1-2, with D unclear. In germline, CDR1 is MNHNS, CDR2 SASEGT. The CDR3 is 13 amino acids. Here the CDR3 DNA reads TGTGCCGGCAGGCTAGATAGAAACTATGGCTACACCTTC. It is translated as CAGRLDRNYGYTF.

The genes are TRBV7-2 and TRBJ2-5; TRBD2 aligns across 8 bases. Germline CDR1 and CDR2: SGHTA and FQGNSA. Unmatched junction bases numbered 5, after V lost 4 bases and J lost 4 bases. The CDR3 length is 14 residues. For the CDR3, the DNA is TGTGCCAGCAGCTCCTGGACTAGCTTAGAGACCCAGTACTTC. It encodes CASSSWTSLETQYF.

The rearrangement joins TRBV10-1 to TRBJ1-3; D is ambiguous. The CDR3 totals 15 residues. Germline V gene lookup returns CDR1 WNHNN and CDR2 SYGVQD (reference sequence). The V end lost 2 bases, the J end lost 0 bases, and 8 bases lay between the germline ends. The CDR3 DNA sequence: TGCGCCAGCAGTGAGGAGGGTAGCTCTGGAAACACCATATATTTT. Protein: CASSEEGSSGNTIYF.

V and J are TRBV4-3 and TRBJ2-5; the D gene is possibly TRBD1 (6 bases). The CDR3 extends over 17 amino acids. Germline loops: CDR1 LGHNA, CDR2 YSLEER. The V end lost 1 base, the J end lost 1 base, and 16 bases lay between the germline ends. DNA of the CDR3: TGCGCCAGCAGCCAAGGAACAGGGTGGAGTATCCAAGAGACCCAGTACTTC. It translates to CASSQGTGWSIQETQYF.

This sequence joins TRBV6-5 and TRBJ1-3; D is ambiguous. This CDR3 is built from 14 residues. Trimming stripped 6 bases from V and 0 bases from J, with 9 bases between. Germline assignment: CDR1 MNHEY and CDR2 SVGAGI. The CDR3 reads CASSPAGSGNTIYF. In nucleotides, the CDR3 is TGTGCCAGCAGCCCGGCGGGCTCTGGAAACACCATATATTTT.

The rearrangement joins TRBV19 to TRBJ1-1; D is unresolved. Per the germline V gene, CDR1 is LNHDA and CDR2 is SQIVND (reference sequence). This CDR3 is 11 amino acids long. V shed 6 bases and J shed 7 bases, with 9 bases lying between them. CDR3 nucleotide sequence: TGTGCCAGTAGCCCCGGGGTTGAAGCTTTCTTT. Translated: CASSPGVEAFF. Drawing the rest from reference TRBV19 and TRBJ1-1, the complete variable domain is DGGITQSPKYLFRKEGQNVTLSCEQNLNHDAMYWYRQDPGQGLRLIYYSQIVNDFQKGDIAEGYSVSREKKESFPLTVTSAQKNPTAFYLCASSPGVEAFFGQGTRLTVV.

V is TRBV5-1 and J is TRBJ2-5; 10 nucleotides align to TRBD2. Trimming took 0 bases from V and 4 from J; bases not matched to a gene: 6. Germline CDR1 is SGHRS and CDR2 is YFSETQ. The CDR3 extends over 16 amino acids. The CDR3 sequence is CASSLGERGGLETQYF. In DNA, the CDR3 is TGCGCCAGCAGCTTGGGCGAGCGGGGGGGCTTAGAGACCCAGTACTTC.

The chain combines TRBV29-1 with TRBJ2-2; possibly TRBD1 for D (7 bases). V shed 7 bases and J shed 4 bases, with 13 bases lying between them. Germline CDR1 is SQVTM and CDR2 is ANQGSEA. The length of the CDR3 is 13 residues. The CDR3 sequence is CSGEQGGTGELFF. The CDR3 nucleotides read TGCAGCGGGGAGCAGGGGGGCACCGGGGAGCTGTTTTTT.

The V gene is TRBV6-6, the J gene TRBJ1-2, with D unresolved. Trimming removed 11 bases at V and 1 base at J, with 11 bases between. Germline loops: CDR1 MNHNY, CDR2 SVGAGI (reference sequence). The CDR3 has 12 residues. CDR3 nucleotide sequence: TGTGCCGCTGGCTGGCTTAACTATGGCTACACCTTC. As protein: CAAGWLNYGYTF.

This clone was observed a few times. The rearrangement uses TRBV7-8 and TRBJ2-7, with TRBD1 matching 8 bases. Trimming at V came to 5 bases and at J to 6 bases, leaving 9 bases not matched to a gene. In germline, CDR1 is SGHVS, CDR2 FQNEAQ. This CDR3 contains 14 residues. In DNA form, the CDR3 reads TGTGCCAGCAGCAATTCAGGGGGCAGGTCCGAGCAGTACTTC. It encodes CASSNSGGRSEQYF.

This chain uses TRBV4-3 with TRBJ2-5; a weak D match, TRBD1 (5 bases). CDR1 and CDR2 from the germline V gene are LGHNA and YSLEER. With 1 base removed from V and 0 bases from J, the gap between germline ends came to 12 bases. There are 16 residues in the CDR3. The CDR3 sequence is CASSQVVTAYQETQYF. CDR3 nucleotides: TGCGCCAGCAGCCAAGTTGTGACAGCTTACCAAGAGACCCAGTACTTC.

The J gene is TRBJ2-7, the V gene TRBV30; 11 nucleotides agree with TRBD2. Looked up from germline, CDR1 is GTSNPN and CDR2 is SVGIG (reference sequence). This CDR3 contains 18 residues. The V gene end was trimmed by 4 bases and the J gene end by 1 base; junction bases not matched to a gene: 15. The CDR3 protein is CAWNVRTSGFPSSYEQYF. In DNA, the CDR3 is TGTGCCTGGAATGTTCGGACTAGCGGGTTTCCTAGTTCCTACGAGCAGTACTTC.

CDR3 nucleotides: TGTGCCAGCAGTCCGCGGGGCAGGGTGAATGGCTACACCTTC. Its translation: CASSPRGRVNGYTF. The chain carries TRBV27 and TRBJ1-2; weak D call: TRBD1 (5 bases). Germline CDR1 and CDR2: MNHEY and SMNVEV (reference sequence). V lost 5 bases and J 6 bases, leaving 16 bases between the germline ends. The CDR3 is 14 residues long.